This T cell receptor (beta chain) was found in a study of T cell repertoires in cytomegalovirus infection (dated by TCRdb to the late 2010s). General notes on the study: The peptide stimulations were aimed at well-studied HLA-B-restricted epitopes as well as recently identified HLA-C-restricted CMV epitopes, whose presentation resists viral immunomodulation. Donor HLA type was relevant to the analysis, as public TCR beta signatures indicated carriage of CMV infection together with the matching HLA type. Overall results and qualifications from the work: In both this cohort and an independent roughly 350-donor cohort, the cumulative frequency of public TCR beta family members distinguished carriers of CMV infection plus the relevant HLA type. The ex vivo response was dominated by HLA-C-restricted CMV-specific TCR beta clonotypes, and the single most frequent clonotype in two of eight donors was supplied by these HLA-C-restricted clonotypes.

Sequenced using an Illumina HiSeq 1500. The public reads were reprocessed in TCRdb via fastp at Q25 and MiXCR, keeping in-frame beta chains. Rows merge per CDR3 protein into single entries with the most common DNA and genes. This sample comprises 300,000 to 400,000 distinct CDR3 sequences, 29% of them detected only once. About 20% of the sample is taken by the ten largest. Deletion took 3 bases off V and 0 bases off J, with a span of 9 bases between the germline ends. The CDR3, cysteine through phenylalanine, is 13 amino acids long. Just CDR3 DNA is preserved here, 39 bases in frame from base 1. From a lookup of the germline V gene (reference sequence), CDR1 and CDR2 are DFQATT and SNEGSKA. The sample's treatment or condition label, in plain terms: in vitro stimulation with specific CMV peptide epitopes to enrich CMV-specific T cells. This clonotype was found many times. Its antigen specificity is not known. Base qualities are missing; no much larger clone stands one base away.

The specimen was cultured PBMCs, collected from culture after CMV antigen stimulation. This clonotype was obtained from a human donor in good health (CMV status not recorded). Some clones in this sample may be carry-over from other donors' samples. Recombination linked TRBV20-1 to TRBJ2-7; a weak D assignment points to TRBD1 (6 bases agree). In nucleotides, the sequence is TGCAGTGCTAGTAGGACAGCCTCCTACGAGCAGTACTTC. The resulting protein is CSASRTASYEQYF.